This entry concerns a single TCR beta chain. Its antigen specificity is not known. No base-level quality is on record; no much larger clone is a single base apart. For the unsorted PBMC libraries, 2 million PBMCs were stored in RNAlater at -80 degrees C until RNA extraction and were used to generate the libraries. The multiple sclerosis patients were enrolled in a US clinical protocol that used magnetic resonance imaging to evaluate disease progression. Peripheral blood underwent Ficoll-Hypaque density gradient centrifugation to isolate PBMCs, which were then cryopreserved in liquid nitrogen. cDNA was synthesized by template-switch 5'RACE using a primer with a 10-nucleotide random unique molecular identifier that tagged each TCR transcript. Every sequencing run yielded over 170 million TCR-beta sequences covering 15-18 subjects. The RNeasy kit was used to extract total RNA. The KAPA Real-time Library Amplification kit was used to amplify TCR-beta VDJ regions with primers targeting the TCR constant region and the 5'RACE anchor. Sample indexes and Illumina adaptors were added in a first PCR, and a second PCR then increased library yield. The roughly 650 bp TCR product was size-selected on a 2% E-gel SizeSelection system after Ampure bead purification. Library quality was checked on a Bioanalyzer, concentration was measured with Qubit, and libraries were quantified with the Kapa Library Quantification kit before pooling. Libraries were sequenced paired-end 2 x 150 bp on an Illumina HiSeq 2500. To increase sequence diversity, about 23-30% phiX was spiked into each library pool. The paper's processing steps were these. The quality-filtered reads were processed with the UMI-based MiGEC pipeline, whose error correction step removed more than 80% of the raw TCR sequences. IMGT germline references were used for alignment of VDJ genes, and clonotypes were defined by a unique CDR3 amino acid sequence together with V-J genes. VDJtools evaluated clonal expansion, Shannon diversity and CDR3 relatedness (CalcPairwiseDistances, ClusterSamples); CLCbio workbench built phylogenetic trees. A clone was classed as expanded if it had 8 or more unique UMIs, a cutoff based on coefficient-of-variation modelling across technical triplicates. Using fastp trimming at Q25 and MiXCR clonotype assembly, TCRdb reanalyzed the public sequencing data and kept in-frame beta chains. Rows are unified per CDR3 protein, each entry keeping the most common DNA and genes. TCRdb's processing, not the study's, gives the V and J calls here. The sample table contains about 35,000 distinct CDR3 sequences; only one count was recorded for 3% to 4% of them. The top ten hold more than 2% of the sample.

The data belong to a study of neurological immune-mediated disorders (dated by TCRdb to about 2019). For the wider study: Among the 35 or so multiple sclerosis patients, relapsing-remitting MS was present in roughly 30 and secondary progressive MS was present in 3. Peripheral blood TCR-beta repertoires from HTLV-I-associated myelopathy (HAM/TSP) patients, multiple sclerosis patients and healthy controls were compared by UMI-based sequencing. Longitudinal samples, technical triplicates and paired sorted CD4+ and CD8+ T-cell subsets, alongside PBMC samples, were included among the approximately 110 TCR-beta libraries. The cohort was made up of some 70 subjects, consisting of roughly 14 HAM/TSP patients, around 35 multiple sclerosis patients and approximately 20 healthy controls.

Overall results and qualifications from the work: The highest TCR clonal expansion was observed in HAM/TSP patients, whereas the lowest was observed in MS patients, even when compared with healthy controls. The MS cluster showed no association with clinical or MRI features, and the authors stated that larger cohorts are needed. In a phylogenetic analysis, the repertoires of 18 out of 34 MS patients fell into a single cluster of related CDR3 sequences, pointing to a possible signature at the repertoire level. No identical CDR3 amino acid sequences were found to be shared among expanded clones across subjects, suggesting that TCR-beta repertoires were private in all groups.

V is cut back by 5 bases and J by 4 bases, with 9 bases in the junction unmatched. Looking up the germline V gene yields CDR1 MRHNA and CDR2 SNTAGT. The CDR3 goes from the cysteine to the phenylalanine over 15 residues. Just CDR3 DNA is preserved here, 45 bases in frame from base 1. This clonotype was sampled from a man between 25 and 39 years old with multiple sclerosis. The sequenced sample was PBMCs. The chain joins TRBV6-4 to TRBJ2-7, and TRBD1 aligns with 9 junction nucleotides. The sequenced DNA is TGTGCCAGCAGTCCGACTCGGGACAGGGTTTACGAGCAGTACTTC. This codes for CASSPTRDRVYEQYF.